A selection of T cell receptor beta chains follows, all from one sample in a study of T-cell reconstitution after alpha-beta-depleted transplantation in children. TCRdb analysed the PCR reads with MiXCR anew, one entry per CDR3 protein. Of about 460,000 distinct CDR3 sequences in the sample, around 13% were seen once. Specimen: PBMCs from the stem cell graft donor, collected from the stem cell graft. The receptors shown here come from a human donor who donated a stem cell graft to a child with combined immunodeficiency. CDR3s include the opening cysteine and the closing phenylalanine or tryptophan. Each record gives: J gene, clone size, V gene, D gene, CDR3 protein, CDR3 DNA. The D gene is left open where the match is weak. Size is stated for part of the rows, as once, few or many counts, or as a class when the clone is expanded.

TRBJ1-2 | - | TRBV24-1 | TRBD1 | CATSDADRGLGYTF | TGTGCCACCAGTGACGCGGACAGGGGGCTTGGCTACACCTTC
TRBJ2-1 | few | TRBV7-3 | - | CASSLWAVSYNEQFF | TGTGCCAGCAGCTTGTGGGCAGTTTCCTACAATGAGCAGTTCTTC
TRBJ2-5 | few | TRBV20-1 | TRBD2 | CSARDQLAGRETQYF | TGCAGTGCTAGAGATCAACTAGCGGGACGAGAGACCCAGTACTTC
TRBJ2-2 | - | TRBV24-1 | TRBD2 | CATMAGGSTGELFF | TGTGCCACCATGGCGGGAGGTTCCACCGGGGAGCTGTTTTTT
TRBJ1-5 | many | TRBV12-3/TRBV12-4 | - | CASSLAPTNNQPQHF | TGTGCCAGCAGTTTAGCGCCTACCAACAATCAGCCCCAGCATTTT
TRBJ2-5 | many | TRBV7-2 | - | CASSLGAFQETQYF | TGTGCCAGCAGCTTAGGGGCCTTCCAAGAGACCCAGTACTTC
TRBJ2-7 | many | TRBV7-9 | - | CASSPLAFEQYF | TGTGCCAGCAGCCCTCTAGCTTTCGAGCAGTACTTC
TRBJ2-5 | few | TRBV6-2/TRBV6-3 | TRBD2 | CASSPPSGLAGGETQYF | TGTGCCAGCAGTCCGCCATCGGGGCTAGCGGGCGGGGAGACCCAGTACTTC
TRBJ1-1 | few | TRBV3-1 | - | CASSRRGGTEAFF | TGTGCCAGCAGCCGCCGGGGGGGGACTGAAGCTTTCTTT
TRBJ2-1 | few | TRBV20-1 | - | CSARRETGVYNEQFF | TGCAGTGCTAGACGGGAGACAGGAGTATACAATGAGCAGTTCTTC
TRBJ1-4 | many | TRBV11-2 | - | CASSLPNNEKLFF | TGTGCCAGCAGCTTACCCAATAATGAAAAACTGTTTTTT
TRBJ1-1 | many | TRBV7-3 | TRBD1 | CASSPSGTGGTEAFF | TGTGCCAGCAGCCCTTCCGGGACAGGGGGCACTGAAGCTTTCTTT
TRBJ2-5 | few | TRBV18 | - | CASSRRDRQETQYF | TGTGCCAGCTCACGGCGGGACAGACAAGAGACCCAGTACTTC
TRBJ2-1 | - | TRBV9 | TRBD2 | CASSVAPGPTSGAYNEQFF | TGTGCCAGCAGCGTAGCTCCAGGACCCACTAGCGGGGCTTACAATGAGCAGTTCTTC
TRBJ2-5 | - | TRBV6-1 | - | CASSPGRFQETQYF | TGTGCCAGCAGTCCTGGACGGTTCCAAGAGACCCAGTACTTC
TRBJ2-5 | - | TRBV7-2 | - | CASSLTWSRKETQYF | TGTGCCAGCAGCTTAACTTGGTCCCGTAAAGAGACCCAGTACTTC
TRBJ2-3 | few | TRBV30 | TRBD2 | CAWSGGLAGWADTQYF | TGTGCCTGGAGTGGAGGGCTAGCGGGCTGGGCGGATACGCAGTATTTT
TRBJ2-5 | - | TRBV2 | - | CASSRGVGETQYF | TGTGCCAGCAGCCGAGGTGTTGGGGAGACCCAGTACTTC
TRBJ2-7 | few | TRBV5-6 | - | CASSLYGSSYEQYF | TGTGCCAGCAGCTTGTACGGCAGCTCCTACGAGCAGTACTTC
TRBJ2-3 | few | TRBV29-1 | TRBD2 | CSVGRVAGGRTDTQYF | TGCAGCGTCGGGAGGGTAGCGGGGGGCCGCACAGATACGCAGTATTTT
TRBJ2-3 | - | TRBV7-8 | TRBD1 | CASSRDSQYTQYF | TGTGCCAGCAGCCGGGACAGTCAGTATACGCAGTATTTT
TRBJ2-4 | few | TRBV15 | TRBD1 | CATSAPSRGTGKNIQYF | TGTGCCACCAGCGCGCCTTCCAGGGGGACAGGGAAAAACATTCAGTACTTC
TRBJ2-5 | - | TRBV7-2 | - | CASSSPGLRGETQYF | TGTGCCAGCAGTTCCCCGGGACTCCGGGGAGAGACCCAGTACTTC
TRBJ2-1 | - | TRBV7-2 | - | CASSILTGNNEQFF | TGTGCCAGCAGCATCCTCACAGGGAACAATGAGCAGTTCTTC
TRBJ2-1 | few | TRBV24-1 | - | CATCGTGIDEQFF | TGTGCCACCTGTGGTACGGGAATCGATGAGCAGTTCTTC
TRBJ2-5 | - | TRBV6-2/TRBV6-3 | - | CASSQDGYPQETQYF | TGTGCCAGCAGTCAAGACGGATACCCGCAAGAGACCCAGTACTTC
TRBJ2-1 | many | TRBV5-1 | TRBD2 | CASSLRTSGGEQFF | TGCGCCAGCAGCTTGAGGACTAGCGGGGGAGAGCAGTTCTTC